These 20 T cell receptor beta chains were sequenced from one sample in a study of neurological immune-mediated disorders (dated by TCRdb to the late 2010s). In the paper's terms, the time point label means: longitudinal time-point 3. Libraries were built with 5' RACE. The run used an Illumina HiSeq 2500. TCRdb's own reprocessing of the public reads used fastp at Q25 and MiXCR and kept productive beta chains. Records with the same CDR3 protein are collapsed into one entry carrying the most frequent genes and DNA. The sample profile shows approximately 47,000 distinct CDR3 sequences; more than 9.5% of them were found once. The biggest ten clones account for roughly 10% of the sample. Sequenced input: PBMCs. The receptors come from a male donor with HTLV-1-associated myelopathy (HAM/TSP).

This clonotype occurred a few times. The gene calls are TRBV12-3 or TRBV12-4 and TRBJ1-2; weak D call: TRBD1 (6 bases). V was shortened by 5 bases and J by 5 bases, with 9 bases between the two germline ends. The CDR3 has 12 amino acids. Here the CDR3 reads CASSPGVYGYTF. DNA for the CDR3: TGTGCCAGCAGTCCAGGGGTTTATGGCTACACCTTC.

The sample holds many counts of this clonotype. The V gene is TRBV2, the J gene TRBJ1-6, with no clear D. The V end was cut by 5 bases, the J end by 7 bases, with 9 bases between. Germline V gene data show CDR1 as SNHLY and CDR2 as FYNNEI. This CDR3 comprises 13 residues. The CDR3 DNA sequence: TGTGCCAGCAGTAAAGAGAGAAATTCACCCCTCCACTTT. Its translation is CASSKERNSPLHF.

This clonotype has a count of ten or more. The rearrangement uses TRBV9 and TRBJ2-3, with 8 bases aligning to TRBD2. CDR1 is SGDLS, CDR2 YYNGEE, per germline. The CDR3 runs to 21 residues. Unmatched junction bases numbered 24, after V lost 4 bases and J lost 2 bases. In nucleotides, the CDR3 is TGTGCCAGCAGCCCCGACCTGCCATTTACCGGGACTAGACGAGCCACAGATACGCAGTATTTT. Translating it yields CASSPDLPFTGTRRATDTQYF. Together with reference TRBV9 and TRBJ2-3, the CDR3 gives the full variable domain: DSGVTQTPKHLITATGQRVTLRCSPRSGDLSVYWYQQSLDQGLQFLIQYYNGEERAKGNILERFSAQQFPDLHSELNLSSLELGDSALYFCASSPDLPFTGTRRATDTQYFGPGTRLTVL.

This clonotype has a count of ten or more. The chain recombines TRBV27 with TRBJ1-1; D may be TRBD1 (5 bases). The V end lost 11 bases, the J end lost 1 base, and 14 bases lay between the germline ends. The CDR3 spans 13 residues. Per the germline V gene, CDR1 is MNHEY and CDR2 is SMNVEV (reference sequence). The chain's CDR3 is CAARGQWNTEAFF. In DNA form, the CDR3 reads TGTGCCGCCCGCGGACAATGGAACACTGAAGCTTTCTTT.

This clonotype was counted at least ten times. The DNA of the CDR3 is TGCAGTGCTAGAGATCTCATGAGCGAGCAGTACTTC. The encoded protein is CSARDLMSEQYF. The V and J genes are TRBV20-1 and TRBJ2-7; D gene ambiguous. V lost 0 bases, J lost 6 bases, and 9 bases lay in between. The CDR3 contains 12 residues. Looked up from germline, CDR1 is DFQATT and CDR2 is SNEGSKA (reference sequence).

This clonotype was picked up many times. The chain uses TRBV6-5 and TRBJ1-4, with TRBD1 as a possible D gene (6 bases). From germline, CDR1 is MNHEY and CDR2 SVGAGI. V was shortened by 6 bases and J by 3 bases, with 14 bases between the two germline ends. There are 15 residues in the CDR3. The CDR3 bases are TGTGCCAGCAGGAACCGACAGGACTCTAATGAAAAACTGTTTTTT. It yields the protein CASRNRQDSNEKLFF.

Concerning this clonotype itself: A single base separates this from a much larger clone, so it may be a read error. The genes are TRBV3-1 and TRBJ2-2; TRBD1 agrees at 8 bases. The CDR3 has 19 residues. CDR1 LGHDT and CDR2 YNNKEL come from the germline V gene (reference sequence). The V gene end was trimmed by 0 bases and the J gene end by 0 bases; junction bases not matched to a gene: 9. The CDR3 loop is CASSQDPYRGSSNTGELFF. DNA of the CDR3: TGTGCCAGCAGCCAAGATCCGTACAGGGGGTCTTCGAACACCGGGGAGCTGTTTTTT.

This clonotype has at least ten counts. V is TRBV29-1 and J is TRBJ2-1; D might be TRBD1 or TRBD2, each matching 5 bases. This CDR3 comprises 12 residues. Germline CDR1 SQVTM, CDR2 ANQGSEA. V gave up 6 bases and J gave up 8 bases, with 14 bases separating them. The chain's CDR3 is CSVNGAAYEQFF. The CDR3 nucleotides read TGCAGCGTGAACGGGGCGGCCTATGAGCAGTTCTTC.

This clonotype was observed at least ten times. The chain employs TRBV7-8 and TRBJ1-5; tentatively, D is TRBD1 (5 bases). The CDR3 consists of 14 residues. Trimming took off 2 bases at V and 10 bases at J, with 15 bases between the two ends. Germline V gives CDR1 SGHVS, CDR2 FQNEAQ. CDR3 DNA sequence: TGTGCCAGCAGCTTATTTCAGCCGGGGGATCCCCAGCATTTT. This codes for CASSLFQPGDPQHF.

Within the sample, this clonotype is medium-sized. In nucleotides, the CDR3 is TGTGCCAGCAGTTTTCAGAGCACAGATACGCAGTATTTT. It yields the protein CASSFQSTDTQYF. The chain joins TRBV28 to TRBJ2-3; D ambiguous. Germline V gene data show CDR1 as MDHEN and CDR2 as SYDVKM. Trimming left V 3 bases short and J 0 bases short, with 4 bases between. The CDR3 spans 13 residues.

In its sample, this clonotype was seen many times. This CDR3 reads CASKSGANLAKNIQYF. CDR3 nucleotides: TGCGCCAGCAAATCGGGGGCCAATCTAGCCAAAAACATTCAGTACTTC. The chain is built from TRBV5-1 and TRBJ2-4, with D perhaps matching TRBD1 or TRBD2 (6 bases each). The V and J ends lost 6 bases and 0 bases respectively, with 16 bases between them. The CDR3 has 16 amino acids. In germline, CDR1 is SGHRS, CDR2 YFSETQ.

There are many counts of this clonotype. The V call is TRBV25-1, the J call TRBJ1-2; no firm D call. The CDR3 runs to 12 residues. Deletions cut 3 bases from V and 8 bases from J, with 10 bases between. Germline CDR1 reads MGHDK; CDR2 reads SYGVNS. The CDR3 loop is CASSDDGRGYTF. Written as DNA, the CDR3 is TGTGCCAGCAGTGATGACGGGAGAGGCTACACCTTC.

This clonotype was counted at least ten times. This chain uses TRBV20-1 with TRBJ2-3, with a weak D call TRBD1 (6 bases). Germline loops: CDR1 DFQATT, CDR2 SNEGSKA (reference sequence). CDR3 length: 16 residues. V was trimmed by 5 bases and J by 3 bases, leaving 21 bases between them. Here the CDR3 DNA reads TGCAGTGCTTATCGCCGGGACACAGGAGTAACAGATACGCAGTATTTT. This encodes CSAYRRDTGVTDTQYF.

This clonotype was seen many times. V and J are TRBV5-1 and TRBJ2-3, with unresolved D. The CDR3 length is 14 residues. CDR1 is SGHRS, CDR2 YFSETQ, per germline. V lost 0 bases to trimming and J lost 5 bases, with 10 bases between them. The CDR3 sequence: CASSLGSSGDTQYF. In DNA, the CDR3 is TGCGCCAGCAGCTTGGGGAGCTCTGGAGATACGCAGTATTTT.

This clonotype occurred many times. V and J are TRBV15 and TRBJ1-5; D uncertain. The V end was cut by 1 base, the J end by 7 bases, with 5 bases between. There are 12 residues in the CDR3. CDR1 is LNHNV and CDR2 is YYDKDF in the germline V gene (reference sequence). Here the CDR3 DNA reads TGTGCCACCAGCAGAGGGAAGCAGCCCCAGCATTTT. Its translation is CATSRGKQPQHF. Full variable domain (rest looked up from reference TRBV15 and TRBJ1-5): DAMVIQNPRYQVTQFGKPVTLSCSQTLNHNVMYWYQQKSSQAPKLLFHYYDKDFNNEADTPDNFQSRRPNTSFCFLDIRSPGLGDTAMYLCATSRGKQPQHFGDGTRLSIL.

This clonotype was recorded at least ten times. The chain uses TRBV20-1 and TRBJ2-7, with 7 bases matching TRBD1. The CDR3 is made up of 12 amino acids. CDR1 DFQATT and CDR2 SNEGSKA come from the germline V gene (reference sequence). Trimming removed 3 bases from V and 6 bases from J; junction bases left unmatched: 5. The CDR3 spells CSASQGVGEQYF. DNA for the CDR3: TGCAGTGCTAGTCAGGGGGTAGGCGAGCAGTACTTC.

This clonotype appeared many times. The chain recombines TRBV10-3 with TRBJ1-2; 8 nucleotides match TRBD1. The junction had 18 bases not matched to a gene; V was cut back by 3 bases and J by 3 bases. CDR3 length: 19 amino acids. The V gene's germline CDR1 is ENHRY and CDR2 SYGVKD. DNA of the CDR3: TGTGCCATCAGTGAACGAATTAATGACAGGGGACTACACGACTATGGCTACACCTTC. Translating gives CAISERINDRGLHDYGYTF.

This clonotype was recorded many times. This chain's CDR3 is CASSQVRRYGYTF. Written as DNA, the CDR3 is TGTGCCAGCAGCCAGGTCCGACGCTATGGCTACACCTTC. The chain joins TRBV3-1 to TRBJ1-2; D not certain. Per the germline V gene, CDR1 is LGHDT and CDR2 is YNNKEL (reference sequence). Trimming removed 3 bases from V and 4 bases from J, with 9 bases in between. The length of the CDR3 is 13 residues.

This clonotype was picked up a small number of times. The V gene is TRBV5-6, the J gene TRBJ2-7, with 7 nucleotides matching TRBD1. J was trimmed by 5 bases and V by 4 bases; bases with no gene match: 9. Per the germline V gene, CDR1 is SGHDT and CDR2 is YYEEEE. The CDR3 is 14 amino acids. CDR3 sequence: CASSGTGDIDEQYF. The CDR3 nucleotides are TGTGCCAGCAGCGGAACAGGGGACATCGACGAGCAGTACTTC.

By share, this clonotype counts as medium-sized. At one end, the junction sequence differs from germline, possibly due to a read error. This sequence joins TRBV28 and TRBJ1-1; D gene unclear. The CDR3 is 14 residues long. CDR1 and CDR2 (germline): MDHEN, SYDVKM. The CDR3 DNA follows: TGTGGCAGCTTAGGTCATTGGGTCAACACTGAAGCTTTCTTT. Protein: CGSLGHWVNTEAFF.